This is a list of T cell receptor beta chains from one sample in a study of blood T cell repertoires in COVID-19. The protocol was immunoSEQ multiplex PCR, while the TCRdb copy is restricted to in-frame clones and leaves out a portion. Of 110,000 to 150,000 clones listed, about 84% are singletons. The specimen was peripheral blood. All receptors come from a woman between 50 and 59 years old with acute or convalescent COVID-19. The CDR3 runs from the conserved cysteine through the conserved F or W. Each record gives: CDR3 DNA, CDR3 protein, clone size, V gene, J gene, D gene. The D gene is left open where the match is weak. Clone size, where shown, is once, few, many, or a class for clones that have expanded.

DNA: TGTGCCAGCTCAGGTACCGGGACAGAGAACACCGGGGAGCTGTTTTTT; CDR3: CASSGTGTENTGELFF; size: NA; V: TRBV18; J: TRBJ2-2; D: TRBD1
DNA: TGTGCCTGGAGTGTACCGGGTTCGGGAAATCAGCCCCAGCATTTT; CDR3: CAWSVPGSGNQPQHF; size: NA; V: TRBV30; J: TRBJ1-5; D: NA
DNA: TGTGCCAGCAGCTTCCAGAACTATGGCTACACCTTC; CDR3: CASSFQNYGYTF; size: NA; V: TRBV7-8; J: TRBJ1-2; D: NA
DNA: TGTGCCAGCAGCCAAGAAGGTGGGCCCATAGGACAGCCCCAGCATTTT; CDR3: CASSQEGGPIGQPQHF; size: NA; V: TRBV4-2; J: TRBJ1-5; D: NA
DNA: TGTGCCAGTAGTATGCCGGGGTTAAGTACCCTTCGGAACACTGAAGCTTTCTTT; CDR3: CASSMPGLSTLRNTEAFF; size: few; V: TRBV19; J: TRBJ1-1; D: NA
DNA: TGTGCCAGCAGCCAACAGGGTAATTCTGGAAACACCATATATTTT; CDR3: CASSQQGNSGNTIYF; size: NA; V: TRBV9; J: TRBJ1-3; D: NA
DNA: TGTGCCAGTAGTTTTGCCCCAGACTACGAGCAGTACTTC; CDR3: CASSFAPDYEQYF; size: NA; V: TRBV19; J: TRBJ2-7; D: NA
DNA: TGTGCCAGCAGGGACCTGGGGGCCGCGGAAAAACTGTTTTTT; CDR3: CASRDLGAAEKLFF; size: NA; V: TRBV6-6; J: TRBJ1-4; D: NA
DNA: TGCGCCAGCAGCCCCCGCCCGGGGTCTATAGGCGGCTACACCTTC; CDR3: CASSPRPGSIGGYTF; size: NA; V: TRBV4-3; J: TRBJ1-2; D: NA
DNA: TGTGCCAGCTCACCAATCCTAGAGACCCAGTACTTC; CDR3: CASSPILETQYF; size: NA; V: TRBV18; J: TRBJ2-5; D: NA
DNA: TGTGCCAGCAGCTTAGGAGCATCTAGCGGGGAACGAGATACGCAGTATTTT; CDR3: CASSLGASSGERDTQYF; size: NA; V: TRBV7-9; J: TRBJ2-3; D: TRBD2
DNA: TGTGCCAGCAGCTTAGAGGACAGGGGGTGGAAAGACACTGAAGCTTTCTTT; CDR3: CASSLEDRGWKDTEAFF; size: NA; V: TRBV7-8; J: TRBJ1-1; D: TRBD1
DNA: TGCGCCAGCAGCCACAGACAGGGAAACACTGAAGCTTTCTTT; CDR3: CASSHRQGNTEAFF; size: NA; V: TRBV4-3; J: TRBJ1-1; D: TRBD1
DNA: TGTGCCAGTAGATCCCCAGGAGAAAAACTGTTTTTT; CDR3: CASRSPGEKLFF; size: few; V: TRBV19; J: TRBJ1-4; D: NA
DNA: TGTGCCAGCAGCCGAGGACAGGCTTTAGGCTACACCTTC; CDR3: CASSRGQALGYTF; size: NA; V: TRBV7-8; J: TRBJ1-2; D: TRBD1
DNA: TGTGCCAGCAGTGATACAGCGGACGTACCCTCCTACAATGAGCAGTTCTTC; CDR3: CASSDTADVPSYNEQFF; size: many; V: TRBV2; J: TRBJ2-1; D: NA
DNA: TGCGCCAGCAGCTTGGAGGCAGGGTACTATGGCTACACCTTC; CDR3: CASSLEAGYYGYTF; size: NA; V: TRBV5-1; J: TRBJ1-2; D: NA
DNA: TGTGCCAGTAGTACAGGCTATGGCTACACCTTC; CDR3: CASSTGYGYTF; size: many; V: TRBV19; J: TRBJ1-2; D: NA
DNA: TGTGCCATCAGTGAGTCGGGACAAAACTATGGCTACACCTTC; CDR3: CAISESGQNYGYTF; size: NA; V: TRBV10-3; J: TRBJ1-2; D: NA
DNA: TGCGCCAGCAGCTCCCGGGACAGTGAAGCTTTCTTT; CDR3: CASSSRDSEAFF; size: NA; V: TRBV5-1; J: TRBJ1-1; D: TRBD1
DNA: TGTGCCAGCAGTGACGCCTTAGACAGGGTAAGATATCAGCCCCAGCATTTT; CDR3: CASSDALDRVRYQPQHF; size: NA; V: TRBV2; J: TRBJ1-5; D: TRBD1
DNA: TGTGCCAGCAGTGAAAGCGGGGGGGCTATTTACACCGGGGAGCTGTTTTTT; CDR3: CASSESGGAIYTGELFF; size: once; V: TRBV7-2; J: TRBJ2-2; D: TRBD2
DNA: TGTGCCAGCAGACCCCCGTGGGCTACCTCGGCAGGTACGCAGTATTTT; CDR3: CASRPPWATSAGTQYF; size: NA; V: TRBV27; J: TRBJ2-3; D: NA
DNA: TGTGCCAGTAGTATCCTTGGGGGGGTCTCCTACAATGAGCAGTTCTTC; CDR3: CASSILGGVSYNEQFF; size: NA; V: TRBV19; J: TRBJ2-1; D: TRBD2
DNA: TGTGCCGTGTCCGGGACAGGGGATTTTAACGAGCAGTACTTC; CDR3: CAVSGTGDFNEQYF; size: NA; V: TRBV10-3; J: TRBJ2-7; D: TRBD1
DNA: TGTGCCAGTAGTATAGATCGACTAGCGGGGAGGAATGAGCAGTTCTTC; CDR3: CASSIDRLAGRNEQFF; size: NA; V: TRBV19; J: TRBJ2-1; D: TRBD2
DNA: TGTGCCAGCAGCCCCGGACTGGGAAACACCATATATTTT; CDR3: CASSPGLGNTIYF; size: few; V: TRBV7-6; J: TRBJ1-3; D: NA
DNA: TGTGCCAGCTCACCAGGGACAGGGGAACACCTCTCCTACAATGAGCAGTTCTTC; CDR3: CASSPGTGEHLSYNEQFF; size: NA; V: TRBV18; J: TRBJ2-1; D: TRBD1
DNA: TGTGCTAGTGGTTTGGGACTACAGGGCGTTCGTATCAATCAGCCCCAGCATTTT; CDR3: CASGLGLQGVRINQPQHF; size: NA; V: TRBV12-5; J: TRBJ1-5; D: NA
DNA: TGTGCCAGAAGGGAGTCACCCCTCCACTTT; CDR3: CARRESPLHF; size: once; V: TRBV5-3; J: TRBJ1-6; D: NA
DNA: TGTGCCAGCGGGACAGGGGGAAAGACCCAGTACTTC; CDR3: CASGTGGKTQYF; size: NA; V: TRBV27; J: TRBJ2-5; D: TRBD1
DNA: TGCAGTGCTAGTGTAGCTAGGGAGACCCAGTACTTC; CDR3: CSASVARETQYF; size: NA; V: TRBV20-1; J: TRBJ2-5; D: NA
DNA: TGCGCCAGCAGCTTGGCTCCTACTTCACAAGAGACCCAGTACTTC; CDR3: CASSLAPTSQETQYF; size: NA; V: TRBV5-1; J: TRBJ2-5; D: NA
DNA: TGTGCCAGCAGCCCCCCAAGGGGGGGATACACCGGGGAGCTGTTTTTT; CDR3: CASSPPRGGYTGELFF; size: NA; V: TRBV2; J: TRBJ2-2; D: NA
DNA: TGTGCCAGCAGTCCAGGCGCAGGGTCTGATTCACCCCTCCACTTT; CDR3: CASSPGAGSDSPLHF; size: NA; V: TRBV9; J: TRBJ1-6; D: NA
DNA: TGTGCCAGCAGTTCGACAGCCCTTTATGGAAAACTGTTTTTT; CDR3: CASSSTALYGKLFF; size: NA; V: TRBV6-5; J: TRBJ1-4; D: NA
DNA: TGTGCCACCAGCGCCTTGGGTTGGCAGGGAAACTATGGCTACACCTTC; CDR3: CATSALGWQGNYGYTF; size: NA; V: TRBV15; J: TRBJ1-2; D: NA
DNA: TGTGCCAGCAGCTTACAGGGAGAAGCTTTCTTT; CDR3: CASSLQGEAFF; size: NA; V: TRBV7-3; J: TRBJ1-1; D: NA
DNA: TGTGCCAGCAGCTTCGACAGGGCAGATTCACCCCTCCACTTT; CDR3: CASSFDRADSPLHF; size: NA; V: TRBV5-5; J: TRBJ1-6; D: TRBD1
DNA: TGTGCCATCAGTCGTGTTAAAGAGACCCAGTACTTC; CDR3: CAISRVKETQYF; size: NA; V: TRBV10-3; J: TRBJ2-5; D: NA
DNA: TGTGCCAGCAGCTTAGCCTTTAGGGACAGTGAAGTGAACACTGAAGCTTTCTTT; CDR3: CASSLAFRDSEVNTEAFF; size: NA; V: TRBV13; J: TRBJ1-1; D: TRBD1
DNA: TGTGCCAGCAGCTTAGGGTCTCGTCGGGACAGCTCCTACGAGCAGTACTTC; CDR3: CASSLGSRRDSSYEQYF; size: NA; V: TRBV7-9; J: TRBJ2-7; D: TRBD1
DNA: TGTGCCAGCAGCCAAAGGACAGGGGACACTGAAGCTTTCTTT; CDR3: CASSQRTGDTEAFF; size: NA; V: TRBV3-1/TRBV3-2; J: TRBJ1-1; D: TRBD1